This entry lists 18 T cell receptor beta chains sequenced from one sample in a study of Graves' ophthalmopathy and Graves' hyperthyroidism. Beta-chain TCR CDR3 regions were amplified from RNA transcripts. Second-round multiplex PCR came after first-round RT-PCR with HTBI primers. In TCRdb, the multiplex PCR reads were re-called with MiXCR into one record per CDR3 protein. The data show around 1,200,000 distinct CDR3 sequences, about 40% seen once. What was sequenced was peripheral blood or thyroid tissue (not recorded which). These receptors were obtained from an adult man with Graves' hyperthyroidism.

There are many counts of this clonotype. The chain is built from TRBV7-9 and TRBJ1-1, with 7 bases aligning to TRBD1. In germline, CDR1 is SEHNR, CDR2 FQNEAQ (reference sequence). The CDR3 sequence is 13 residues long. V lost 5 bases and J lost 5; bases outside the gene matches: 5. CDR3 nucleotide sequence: TGTGCCAGCAGCGCTCAGGGGGTAACTGAAGCTTTCTTT. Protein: CASSAQGVTEAFF.

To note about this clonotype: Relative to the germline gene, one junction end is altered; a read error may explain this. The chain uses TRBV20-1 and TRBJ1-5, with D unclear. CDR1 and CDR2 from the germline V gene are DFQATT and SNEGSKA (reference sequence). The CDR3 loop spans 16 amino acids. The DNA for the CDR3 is TGCAGTGCTAGTGGTCGGAGGGTACGGAACAATGAGCCCCAGCATTTT. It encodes CSASGRRVRNNEPQHF.

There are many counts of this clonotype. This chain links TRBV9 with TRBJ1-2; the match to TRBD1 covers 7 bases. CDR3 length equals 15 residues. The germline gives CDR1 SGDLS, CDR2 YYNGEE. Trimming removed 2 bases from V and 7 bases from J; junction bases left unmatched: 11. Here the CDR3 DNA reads TGTGCCAGCAGCGTCGATCGGGACAGTTCCATTGGCTACACCTTC. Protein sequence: CASSVDRDSSIGYTF.

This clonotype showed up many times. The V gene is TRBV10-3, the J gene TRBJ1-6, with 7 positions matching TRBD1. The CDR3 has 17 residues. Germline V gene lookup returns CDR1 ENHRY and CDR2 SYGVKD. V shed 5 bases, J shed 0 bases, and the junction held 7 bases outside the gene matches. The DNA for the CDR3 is TGTGCCATCAGTTATGAGAGGGGGCCCTCCTATAATTCACCCCTCCACTTT. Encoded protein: CAISYERGPSYNSPLHF.

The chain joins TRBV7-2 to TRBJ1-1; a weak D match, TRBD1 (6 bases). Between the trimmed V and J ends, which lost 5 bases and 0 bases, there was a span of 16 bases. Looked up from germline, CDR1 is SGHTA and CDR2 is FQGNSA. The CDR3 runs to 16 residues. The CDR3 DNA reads TGTGCCAGCAGCCCTACAGGGTTAGAGATGAACACTGAAGCTTTCTTT. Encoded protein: CASSPTGLEMNTEAFF.

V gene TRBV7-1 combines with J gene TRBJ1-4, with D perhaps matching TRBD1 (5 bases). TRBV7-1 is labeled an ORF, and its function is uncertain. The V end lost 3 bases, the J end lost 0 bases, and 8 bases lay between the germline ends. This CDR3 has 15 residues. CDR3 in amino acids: CASSSGAATNEKLFF. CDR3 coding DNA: TGTGCCAGCAGCTCCGGGGCCGCAACTAATGAAAAACTGTTTTTT.

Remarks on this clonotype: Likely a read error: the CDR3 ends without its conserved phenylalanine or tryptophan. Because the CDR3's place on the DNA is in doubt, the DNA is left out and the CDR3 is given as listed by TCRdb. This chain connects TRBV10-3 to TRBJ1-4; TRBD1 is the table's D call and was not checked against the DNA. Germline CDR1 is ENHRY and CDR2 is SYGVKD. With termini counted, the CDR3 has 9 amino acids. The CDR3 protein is CAISTGQGD.

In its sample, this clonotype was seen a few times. CDR3 DNA: TGTGCCAGCGGGATGTTTTCCTATAATTCACCCCTCCACTTT. Translated, it gives CASGMFSYNSPLHF. V and J are TRBV10-3 and TRBJ1-6; D unresolved. Trimming cost V 10 bases and J 1 base, with 11 bases left between them. The CDR3 is 14 residues long. Germline values: CDR1 ENHRY, CDR2 SYGVKD.

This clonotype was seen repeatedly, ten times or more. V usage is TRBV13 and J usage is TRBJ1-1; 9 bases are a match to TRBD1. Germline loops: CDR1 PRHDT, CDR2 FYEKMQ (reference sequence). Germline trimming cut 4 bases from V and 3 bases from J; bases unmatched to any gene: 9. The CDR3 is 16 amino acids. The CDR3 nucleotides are TGTGCCAGCAGCTGGAGGAGGACAGGGGTGGACACTGAAGCTTTCTTT. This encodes CASSWRRTGVDTEAFF.

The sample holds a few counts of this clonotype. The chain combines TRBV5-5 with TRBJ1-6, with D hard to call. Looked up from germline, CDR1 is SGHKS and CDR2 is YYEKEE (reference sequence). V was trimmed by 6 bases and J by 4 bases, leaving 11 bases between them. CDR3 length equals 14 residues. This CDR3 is CASTSGVYNSPLHF. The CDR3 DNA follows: TGTGCCAGCACCTCCGGGGTTTATAATTCACCCCTCCACTTT.

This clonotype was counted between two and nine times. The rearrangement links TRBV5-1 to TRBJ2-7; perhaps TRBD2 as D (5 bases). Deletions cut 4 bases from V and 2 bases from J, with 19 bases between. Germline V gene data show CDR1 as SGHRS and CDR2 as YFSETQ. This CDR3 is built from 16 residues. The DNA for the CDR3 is TGCGCCAGCAGCCAAGAACTAGGGCTTGAACCCTACGAGCAGTACTTC. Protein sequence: CASSQELGLEPYEQYF.

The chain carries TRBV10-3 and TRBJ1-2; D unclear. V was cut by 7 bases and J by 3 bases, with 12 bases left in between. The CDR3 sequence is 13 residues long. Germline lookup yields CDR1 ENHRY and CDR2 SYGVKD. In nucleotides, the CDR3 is TGTGCCATCACCCAAGCCTTTGACTATGGCTACACCTTC. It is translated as CAITQAFDYGYTF.

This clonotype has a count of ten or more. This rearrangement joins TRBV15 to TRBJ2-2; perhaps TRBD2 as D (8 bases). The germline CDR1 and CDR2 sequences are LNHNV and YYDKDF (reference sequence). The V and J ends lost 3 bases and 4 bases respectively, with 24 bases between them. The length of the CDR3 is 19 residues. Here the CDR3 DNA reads TGTGCCACCAGCAGCCGACAGGGCAGCGCCGGACTAGCCACCGGGGAGCTGTTTTTT. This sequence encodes CATSSRQGSAGLATGELFF.

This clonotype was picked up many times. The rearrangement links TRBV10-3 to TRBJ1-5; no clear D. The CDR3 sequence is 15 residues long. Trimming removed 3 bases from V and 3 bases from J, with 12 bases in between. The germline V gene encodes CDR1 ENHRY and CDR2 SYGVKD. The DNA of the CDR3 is TGTGCCATCAGTGAAGGTATTGCTCTCAATCAGCCCCAGCATTTT. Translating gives CAISEGIALNQPQHF.

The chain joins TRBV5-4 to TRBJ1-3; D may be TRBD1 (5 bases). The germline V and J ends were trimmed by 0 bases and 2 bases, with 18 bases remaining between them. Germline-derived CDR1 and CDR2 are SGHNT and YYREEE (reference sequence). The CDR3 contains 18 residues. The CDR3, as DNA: TGTGCCAGCAGCTTGGGTGTGGCAACAGGACTAGCTGGAAACACCATATATTTT. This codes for CASSLGVATGLAGNTIYF. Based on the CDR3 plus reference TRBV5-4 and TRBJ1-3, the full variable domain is ETGVTQSPTHLIKTRGQQVTLRCSSQSGHNTVSWYQQALGQGPQFIFQYYREEENGRGNFPPRFSGLQFPNYSSELNVNALELDDSALYLCASSLGVATGLAGNTIYFGEGSWLTVV.

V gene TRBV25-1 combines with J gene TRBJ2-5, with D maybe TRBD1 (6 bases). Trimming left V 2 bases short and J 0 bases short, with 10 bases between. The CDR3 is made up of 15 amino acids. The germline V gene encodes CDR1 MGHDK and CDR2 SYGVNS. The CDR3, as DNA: TGTGCCAGCAGTGAAGACCGGACAGACCAAGAGACCCAGTACTTC. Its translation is CASSEDRTDQETQYF.

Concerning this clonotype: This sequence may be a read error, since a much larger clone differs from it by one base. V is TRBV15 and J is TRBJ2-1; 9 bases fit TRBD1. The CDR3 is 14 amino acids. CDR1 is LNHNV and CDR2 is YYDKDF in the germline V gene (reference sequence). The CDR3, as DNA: TGTGCCACGTCGGACAGGGGATCCTACAATGACCAGTTCTTC. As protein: CATSDRGSYNDQFF.

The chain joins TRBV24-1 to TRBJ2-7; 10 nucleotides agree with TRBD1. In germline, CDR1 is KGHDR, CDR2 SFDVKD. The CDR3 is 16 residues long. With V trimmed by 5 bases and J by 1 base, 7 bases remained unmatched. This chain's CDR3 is CATSVSGQGDSYEQYF. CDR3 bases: TGTGCCACCAGTGTCTCCGGACAGGGGGATTCCTACGAGCAGTACTTC.